The 10 T cell receptor beta chains given below trace back to one sample, sequenced in a study of shared clonotypes between healthy human individuals. Sequencing used immunoSEQ multiplex PCR; TCRdb keeps in-frame clones, though not all of them. The sample lists hundreds of thousands of clones, approximately 92% occurring once. Positive CCR7 selection of CD45RO-negative cells yielded the naive CD8 cells, and terminally differentiated effector memory CD45RA+ cells were excluded. Sequencing was carried out using naive CD8+ T cells sorted from blood. These TCRs come from a man aged 25 to 45 in good health.

This clone occurred once. This rearrangement joins TRBV5-8 to TRBJ2-3; D is possibly TRBD1 (5 bases). Trimming stripped 0 bases from V and 2 bases from J, with 10 bases between. The CDR3 runs to 15 residues. The germline V gene encodes CDR1 SGHTS and CDR2 YDEGEE. The CDR3: CASSLAGRYTDTQYF. The CDR3 DNA reads TGTGCCAGCAGCTTGGCAGGGCGTTACACAGATACGCAGTATTTT.

The rearrangement uses TRBV5-5 and TRBJ2-1; D gene uncertain. The germline V and J ends were trimmed by 1 base and 8 bases, with 7 bases remaining between them. The CDR3 has 12 amino acids. Per the germline V gene, CDR1 is SGHKS and CDR2 is YYEKEE (reference sequence). The CDR3 region is CASSLYEDEQFF. The DNA for the CDR3 is TGTGCCAGCAGCTTGTATGAGGATGAGCAGTTCTTC. Based on the CDR3 plus reference TRBV5-5 and TRBJ2-1, the full variable domain is DAGVTQSPTHLIKTRGQQVTLRCSPISGHKSVSWYQQVLGQGPQFIFQYYEKEERGRGNFPDRFSARQFPNYSSELNVNALLLGDSALYLCASSLYEDEQFFGPGTRLTVL.

The chain links TRBV4-3 to TRBJ2-7, with 8 nucleotides matching TRBD2. The CDR3 covers 16 residues. The germline V gene has CDR1 LGHNA and CDR2 YSLEER. V lost 0 bases to trimming and J lost 1 base; unmatched junction nucleotides: 5. The CDR3 here is CASSQDGLAGSYEQYF. CDR3 DNA: TGCGCCAGCAGCCAAGACGGGCTAGCGGGTTCCTACGAGCAGTACTTC.

The chain employs TRBV6-5 and TRBJ1-3; D ambiguous. This CDR3 is built from 13 residues. In germline, CDR1 is MNHEY, CDR2 SVGAGI. V lost 2 bases and J lost 0, with 2 bases in between. CDR3 sequence reads: CASSYGSGNTIYF. The CDR3 coding sequence is TGTGCCAGCAGTTACGGCTCTGGAAACACCATATATTTT.

The rearrangement uses TRBV28 and TRBJ2-7, with D perhaps TRBD2 (5 bases). This CDR3 region has 14 residues. V was cut by 5 bases and J by 3 bases, with 14 bases left in between. Germline loops: CDR1 MDHEN, CDR2 SYDVKM. CDR3 sequence (DNA): TGTGCCAGCAGTCCTACGGACGGGGTCTACGAGCAGTACTTC. Translating it yields CASSPTDGVYEQYF. The full variable domain, rest sourced from reference TRBV28 and TRBJ2-7, is DVKVTQSSRYLVKRTGEKVFLECVQDMDHENMFWYRQDPGLGLRLIYFSYDVKMKEKGDIPEGYSVSREKKERFSLILESASTNQTSMYLCASSPTDGVYEQYFGPGTRLTVT.

The rearrangement uses TRBV5-1 and TRBJ1-2; 10 bases map to TRBD1. The CDR3 extends over 14 amino acids. Per the germline V gene, CDR1 is SGHRS and CDR2 is YFSETQ. The ends lost 3 bases at V and 7 bases at J; junction bases unmatched: 6. The CDR3 DNA sequence: TGCGCCAGCAGCTCGGGACAGGGGAGGGCTGGCTACACCTTC. Protein sequence: CASSSGQGRAGYTF.

The chain carries TRBV6-6 and TRBJ2-7, with D tentatively TRBD2 (6 bases). V shed 0 bases and J shed 5 bases, with 14 bases lying between them. CDR3 length: 15 residues. Germline-derived CDR1 and CDR2 are MNHNY and SVGAGI (reference sequence). The CDR3 sequence is CASSYSVGEVNEQYF. In DNA, the CDR3 is TGTGCCAGCAGTTACTCGGTAGGGGAGGTGAACGAGCAGTACTTC.

The rearrangement uses TRBV28 and TRBJ2-1; 8 bases agree with TRBD1. V lost 1 base, J lost 0 bases, and 2 bases stayed unmatched. CDR3 length: 16 residues. Per the germline V gene, CDR1 is MDHEN and CDR2 is SYDVKM. The CDR3 loop is CASSLSGTGSYNEQFF. The DNA of the CDR3 is TGTGCCAGCAGTTTATCAGGGACAGGCTCCTACAATGAGCAGTTCTTC.

This clone was seen a single time. CDR3 residues: CASSQDTPRRGYPEQFF. CDR3 DNA sequence: TGCGCCAGCAGCCAAGATACGCCCCGACGAGGGTACCCCGAGCAGTTCTTC. The rearrangement links TRBV4-3 to TRBJ2-1; D might be TRBD2 (5 bases). This CDR3 has 17 residues. Trimming cost V 0 bases and J 10 bases, with 22 bases left between them. Germline V lookup: CDR1 LGHNA, CDR2 YSLEER.

V is TRBV9 and J is TRBJ1-1, with TRBD1 matching 8 bases. V dropped 0 bases and J dropped 1; count of bases not matched to a gene: 2. This CDR3 comprises 15 residues. Looked up from germline, CDR1 is SGDLS and CDR2 is YYNGEE. The CDR3, as DNA: TGTGCCAGCAGCGTAGTAGGACAGGGGAACACTGAAGCTTTCTTT. Translated, it gives CASSVVGQGNTEAFF.